What follows are 26 T cell receptor beta chains derived from one specimen sequenced in a study of shared clonotypes between healthy human individuals. Some clones are missing from TCRdb's copy, which holds only in-frame ones; the method was immunoSEQ multiplex PCR. The data contain over a million clones, about 98% of them singletons. The sequenced sample consisted of naive CD4+ T cells sorted from blood. The sample's subset: CD45RA+ positively selected. These receptors came from a young man in good health.

This sequence joins TRBV6-5 and TRBJ2-2, with unresolved D. The germline gives CDR1 MNHEY, CDR2 SVGAGI. V lost 4 bases to trimming and J lost 7 bases, with 7 bases between them. The CDR3 has 12 residues. This chain's CDR3 is CASSSGLGELFF. The CDR3 DNA reads as TGTGCCAGCAGTTCGGGCCTCGGGGAGCTGTTTTTT.

This chain uses TRBV2 with TRBJ2-1; D is perhaps TRBD1 (5 bases). Trimming took 9 bases from V and 9 from J, leaving 12 bases between them. The CDR3 runs 11 residues. The germline gives CDR1 SNHLY, CDR2 FYNNEI. The CDR3 nucleotides read TGTGCCAGATCTTCCGACAGTGAGCAGTTCTTC. Its protein product is CARSSDSEQFF.

The V call is TRBV2, the J call TRBJ1-2; the D is unclear. Trimming left V 4 bases short and J 4 bases short, with 7 bases between. The germline gives CDR1 SNHLY, CDR2 FYNNEI. The length of the CDR3 is 12 residues. The CDR3 region has the DNA TGTGCCAGCAGTGGGGGAATCTATGGCTACACCTTC. Translation: CASSGGIYGYTF.

The rearrangement links TRBV5-1 to TRBJ2-1; D unclear. Germline CDR1 SGHRS, CDR2 YFSETQ. The length of the CDR3 is 14 residues. Trimming took 0 bases from V and 6 from J, leaving 10 bases between them. CDR3: CASSLAAVSNEQFF. As DNA, the CDR3 is TGCGCCAGCAGCTTGGCGGCGGTCTCCAATGAGCAGTTCTTC.

The rearrangement links TRBV2 to TRBJ2-3, with a tentative D call TRBD2 (5 bases). Germline assignment: CDR1 SNHLY and CDR2 FYNNEI. This CDR3 has 13 residues. Trimming stripped 4 bases from V and 8 bases from J, with 13 bases between. The CDR3 nucleotides are TGTGCCAGCAGTGGAGTGACCGAGGGTACGCAGTATTTT. This codes for CASSGVTEGTQYF.

V gene TRBV28 combines with J gene TRBJ2-7; no firm D call. Germline values: CDR1 MDHEN, CDR2 SYDVKM. The CDR3 extends over 14 amino acids. Trimming left V 2 bases short and J 4 bases short, with 12 bases between. CDR3 sequence (DNA): TGTGCCAGCAGTTTAGTAGGGCAGTCTTACGAGCAGTACTTC. This translates into CASSLVGQSYEQYF.

This chain connects TRBV19 to TRBJ1-3; D not certain. This CDR3 comprises 13 residues. Looked up from germline, CDR1 is LNHDA and CDR2 is SQIVND (reference sequence). Trimming stripped 7 bases from V and 8 bases from J, with 15 bases between. The DNA for the CDR3 is TGTGCCAGTACGCGACGCCCAGTAGACACCATATATTTT. It translates to CASTRRPVDTIYF.

The V call is TRBV7-8, the J call TRBJ2-1; D may match TRBD1 or TRBD2 (6 bases each). CDR3 length: 19 residues. CDR1 is SGHVS and CDR2 is FQNEAQ in the germline V gene. V shed 0 bases and J shed 5 bases, with 23 bases lying between them. The CDR3 region has the DNA TGTGCCAGCAGCTTAGCTTCCATAACGGTTCCCCGGGGGCACAATGAGCAGTTCTTC. It translates to CASSLASITVPRGHNEQFF.

The rearrangement links TRBV27 to TRBJ2-1; D is perhaps TRBD1 or TRBD2 (5 bases each). CDR1 is MNHEY and CDR2 is SMNVEV in the germline V gene (reference sequence). This CDR3 region has 17 residues. Trimming pared 4 bases from V and 4 bases from J, leaving 20 bases between. CDR3 in DNA: TGTGCCAGCAGTTCGCTTCCGCTTGGGACGACTTACAATGAGCAGTTCTTC. Its protein is CASSSLPLGTTYNEQFF.

The V call is TRBV11-2, the J call TRBJ1-1; D is unclear. CDR1 and CDR2 (germline): SGHAT, FQNNGV. With 0 bases removed from V and 0 bases from J, the gap between germline ends came to 14 bases. The CDR3 loop spans 17 amino acids. Here the CDR3 reads CASSLELQRMMNTEAFF. The DNA of the CDR3 is TGTGCCAGCAGCTTAGAGCTACAGAGGATGATGAACACTGAAGCTTTCTTT.

This clone was detected only once. The chain combines TRBV2 with TRBJ1-5; no clear D gene. CDR3 length: 16 residues. Germline V gene lookup returns CDR1 SNHLY and CDR2 FYNNEI. V lost 0 bases and J lost 4, with 13 bases in between. The CDR3, as DNA: TGTGCCAGCAGTGAAGCGCTATATCCACTTAATCAGCCCCAGCATTTT. Its protein product is CASSEALYPLNQPQHF.

The chain joins TRBV4-1 to TRBJ2-5; the D is unclear. The CDR3 contains 13 residues. Germline CDR1 and CDR2: MGHRA and YSYEKL. V was clipped by 1 base and J by 4 bases, with 7 bases between them. The CDR3 DNA is TGCGCCAGCAGCCAAGTTCTACCAGAGACCCAGTACTTC. As protein: CASSQVLPETQYF.

The gene calls are TRBV9 and TRBJ2-7; D is ambiguous. CDR1 is SGDLS, CDR2 YYNGEE, per germline. CDR3 length equals 14 residues. The V end lost 0 bases, the J end lost 2 bases, and 9 bases lay between the germline ends. CDR3 in amino acids: CASSVAGEAYEQYF. CDR3 coding DNA: TGTGCCAGCAGCGTAGCTGGTGAAGCCTACGAGCAGTACTTC. Variable domain in full (rest from reference TRBV9 and TRBJ2-7): DSGVTQTPKHLITATGQRVTLRCSPRSGDLSVYWYQQSLDQGLQFLIQYYNGEERAKGNILERFSAQQFPDLHSELNLSSLELGDSALYFCASSVAGEAYEQYFGPGTRLTVT.

V usage is TRBV10-3 and J usage is TRBJ2-1, with 7 bases matching TRBD2. Trimming removed 4 bases from V and 9 bases from J; junction bases left unmatched: 6. Per germline, CDR1 ENHRY and CDR2 SYGVKD. The CDR3 runs to 13 residues. The CDR3 sequence is CAISAAGEGEQFF. CDR3 DNA: TGTGCCATCAGTGCGGCGGGAGAAGGTGAGCAGTTCTTC.

The chain recombines TRBV6-1 with TRBJ2-1; 9 nucleotides line up with TRBD2. Germline loops: CDR1 MNHNS, CDR2 SASEGT. The ends lost 4 bases at V and 0 bases at J; junction bases unmatched: 1. The CDR3 spans 15 residues. CDR3 loop: CASSVSGSSYNEQFF. The CDR3 DNA sequence: TGTGCCAGCAGTGTTAGCGGGAGCTCCTACAATGAGCAGTTCTTC.

This chain links TRBV25-1 with TRBJ2-7, with D perhaps matching TRBD1 (6 bases). The V end was cut by 3 bases, the J end by 3 bases, with 15 bases between. Germline V lookup: CDR1 MGHDK, CDR2 SYGVNS. The CDR3 has 15 amino acids. Written as DNA, the CDR3 is TGTGCCAGCAGTGATATCAGGGGAGTTGGCTACGAGCAGTACTTC. Translating gives CASSDIRGVGYEQYF.

The V and J genes are TRBV6-1 and TRBJ2-3; D remains ambiguous. Per the germline V gene, CDR1 is MNHNS and CDR2 is SASEGT. Trimming stripped 6 bases from V and 5 bases from J, with 15 bases between. This CDR3 has 14 amino acids. For the CDR3, the DNA is TGTGCCAGCAGCCGCGACTTTAATGGAGATACGCAGTATTTT. It codes for CASSRDFNGDTQYF.

The chain employs TRBV2 and TRBJ2-2, with 8 nucleotides matching TRBD1. This CDR3 is built from 16 residues. CDR1 SNHLY and CDR2 FYNNEI come from the germline V gene. The V and J ends lost 4 bases and 0 bases, in that order; junction bases with no gene match: 4. CDR3 DNA sequence: TGTGCCAGCAGTGGGACAGGGAGGTCGAACACCGGGGAGCTGTTTTTT. Encoded protein: CASSGTGRSNTGELFF. Full variable domain (rest looked up from reference TRBV2 and TRBJ2-2): EPEVTQTPSHQVTQMGQEVILRCVPISNHLYFYWYRQILGQKVEFLVSFYNNEISEKSEIFDDQFSVERPDGSNFTLKIRSTKLEDSAMYFCASSGTGRSNTGELFFGEGSRLTVL.

In DNA, the CDR3 is TGCGCCAGCAGCTTGGCTCTAGCCTCAAGCACAGATACGCAGTATTTT. Its translation: CASSLALASSTDTQYF. The chain combines TRBV5-1 with TRBJ2-3, with TRBD2 as a possible D gene (5 bases). This CDR3 has 16 residues. Germline lookup yields CDR1 SGHRS and CDR2 YFSETQ. Trimming pared 0 bases from V and 0 bases from J, leaving 11 bases between.

The chain links TRBV10-3 to TRBJ2-7; D might be TRBD2 (6 bases). The germline V gene encodes CDR1 ENHRY and CDR2 SYGVKD. This CDR3 has 14 amino acids. Trimming stripped 8 bases from V and 2 bases from J, with 16 bases between. For the CDR3, the DNA is TGTGCCATCGCGGGGCAGGCGCTAACCTACGAGCAGTACTTC. Its translation is CAIAGQALTYEQYF.

This clone was observed a single time. The chain couples TRBV5-1 to TRBJ1-2; no clear D gene. This CDR3 has 13 amino acids. The V end was cut by 0 bases, the J end by 8 bases, with 11 bases between. Germline CDR1 and CDR2: SGHRS and YFSETQ. DNA for the CDR3: TGCGCCAGCAGCTTGGGGCTACCGGGGGGCTACACCTTC. Translation: CASSLGLPGGYTF.

This chain joins TRBV10-3 and TRBJ2-3, with D perhaps TRBD1 (5 bases). This CDR3 is 13 amino acids long. Per the germline V gene, CDR1 is ENHRY and CDR2 is SYGVKD. Trimming cost V 4 bases and J 6 bases, with 11 bases left between them. CDR3 sequence: CAISGRELDTQYF. The CDR3, as DNA: TGTGCCATCAGTGGCAGGGAATTGGATACGCAGTATTTT.

The chain has TRBV15 and TRBJ1-1, with D perhaps matching TRBD1 (6 bases). The CDR3 extends over 15 amino acids. Trimming stripped 0 bases from V and 4 bases from J, with 12 bases between. Germline CDR1 is LNHNV and CDR2 is YYDKDF (reference sequence). Written as DNA, the CDR3 is TGTGCCACCAGCAGAGATCCGAGACAGGCCACTGAAGCTTTCTTT. The encoded protein is CATSRDPRQATEAFF.

The rearrangement joins TRBV19 to TRBJ2-7; no definite D call. Deletions cut 3 bases from V and 12 bases from J, with 18 bases between. This CDR3 region has 13 residues. The germline gives CDR1 LNHDA, CDR2 SQIVND (reference sequence). The DNA of the CDR3 is TGTGCCAGTAGTATGAGTACGGACCCAGTTCTGTACTTC. Its translation is CASSMSTDPVLYF.

The chain has TRBV25-1 and TRBJ1-1, with D tentatively TRBD1 (6 bases). The ends were cut back, 1 base at V and 8 bases at J, with 11 bases in the middle. This CDR3 is built from 13 residues. Germline CDR1 and CDR2: MGHDK and SYGVNS. The CDR3 DNA sequence: TGTGCCAGCAGTGAATCCGGGGGCTGGGAAGCTTTCTTT. Encoded protein: CASSESGGWEAFF.

This rearrangement joins TRBV7-8 to TRBJ1-5; D unresolved. Trimming removed 2 bases from V and 0 bases from J, with 11 bases in between. CDR3 size: 16 residues. Germline V lookup: CDR1 SGHVS, CDR2 FQNEAQ. CDR3 loop: CASSLSNSHSNQPQHF. DNA of the CDR3: TGTGCCAGCAGCTTATCTAACAGCCATAGCAATCAGCCCCAGCATTTT.